This T cell receptor beta chain was sequenced during a study of T cells in localized non-small cell lung cancer. Libraries were prepared by immunoSEQ multiplex PCR; TCRdb keeps only in-frame clonotypes and omits some of them. The data contain 70,000 to 75,000 clones, around 84% of them seen just once; the ten biggest clones take up roughly 1.4%. On this clone itself: Its antigen remains unidentified.

Regarding the study as a whole: Only one tumor region was sequenced, so heterogeneity remains possible. A raised T cell density in blood coincided with lengthier overall survival. The study detected a median about 60 of the top 100 tumor clones in adjacent lung.

Trimming shortened V by 7 bases and J by 0 bases, and 10 bases separated the two germline ends. The CDR3 length is 15 residues. Germline CDR1 is ENHRY and CDR2 is SYGVKD. The V and J genes are TRBV10-3 and TRBJ2-6; tentatively, D is TRBD2 (5 bases). The sequencing here drew on peripheral blood, taken before any cancer treatment. The receptor comes from a female donor over 55 with stage I lung adenocarcinoma. The CDR3, as DNA: TGTGCCATCACTGGAGGAGCCTCTGGGGCCAACGTCCTGACTTTC. It codes for CAITGGASGANVLTF.